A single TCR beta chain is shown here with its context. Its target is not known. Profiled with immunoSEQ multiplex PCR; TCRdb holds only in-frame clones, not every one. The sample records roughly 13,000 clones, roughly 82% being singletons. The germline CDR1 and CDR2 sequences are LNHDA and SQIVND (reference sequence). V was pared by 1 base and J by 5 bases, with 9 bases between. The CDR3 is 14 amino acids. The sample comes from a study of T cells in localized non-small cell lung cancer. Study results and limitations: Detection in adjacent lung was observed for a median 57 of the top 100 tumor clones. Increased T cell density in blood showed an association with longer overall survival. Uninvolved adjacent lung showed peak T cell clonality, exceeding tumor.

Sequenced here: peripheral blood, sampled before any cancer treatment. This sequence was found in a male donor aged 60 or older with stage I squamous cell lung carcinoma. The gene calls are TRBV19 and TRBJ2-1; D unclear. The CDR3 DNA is TGTGCCAGTAGTATAGGCATCGGTCACAATGAGCAGTTCTTC. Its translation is CASSIGIGHNEQFF.